This record covers a single TCR beta chain. The antigen is undetermined. This entry comes from a study of T cell repertoires in cytomegalovirus infection. Findings and limits, study-wide: Cumulated frequencies of public TCR beta families served to identify carriers of CMV plus the relevant HLA.

The CDR3 contains 14 residues. Looked up from germline, CDR1 is MDHEN and CDR2 is SYDVKM. Trimming pared 5 bases from V and 0 bases from J, leaving 11 bases between. TCRdb independently ran MiXCR on the reads; one entry per CDR3 protein. This table has about 150,000 distinct CDR3 sequences, about 32% appearing once. This rearrangement joins TRBV28 to TRBJ2-7; unclear D gene. The clonotype originates from a human donor in good health (CMV status not recorded). Some clones in this sample may be carry-over from other donors' samples. The source was CD8+ T cells from cultured PBMCs, collected from culture after CMV antigen stimulation. The CDR3 loop is CASSLSPASYEQYF. The CDR3 coding sequence is TGTGCCAGCAGTCTATCCCCGGCCTCCTACGAGCAGTACTTC.